Below, one T cell receptor (beta chain) is given with its context. Its target is unknown. Profiling relied on immunoSEQ multiplex PCR, and the TCRdb table lists in-frame clones only, not all of them. The repertoire holds fewer than 4,500 clones, with around 15% as singletons. The data originate from a study of sequential checkpoint blockade in melanoma. Regarding the study as a whole: Rising tumor T-cell fraction and clonality meant about 30 times likelier benefit.

The CDR3 consists of 15 residues. The germline V and J ends were trimmed by 6 bases and 0 bases, with 12 bases remaining between them. CDR1 and CDR2 from the germline V gene are MDHEN and SYDVKM. Treatment specified: randomized to nivolumab then ipilimumab (arm A) or the reverse (arm B). Patients had received no earlier DNA-damaging chemotherapy. The gene calls are TRBV28 and TRBJ1-5, with D tentatively TRBD1 (6 bases). The receptor was derived from a human donor with melanoma. This sample comprised tumor tissue (inferred from file names), obtained from a patient given nivolumab and ipilimumab in sequence. The CDR3 loop is CASRMTGVSNQPQHF. The DNA of the CDR3 is TGTGCCAGCAGAATGACAGGCGTTAGCAATCAGCCCCAGCATTTT.